This T cell receptor beta chain was recovered during a study of blood T cell repertoires in COVID-19 (TCRdb year 2020). At the level of the whole study: Samples from collaborators originated in the United States, Italy and Spain and spanned both the acute and convalescent phases of COVID-19. The material from the prospective study consisted of cDNA or gDNA derived from T cells, B-cell-depleted T cells, or PBMCs. Deeply sampled blood TCRbeta repertoires from subjects exposed to, actively infected with, or recovered from COVID-19 were included in the dataset. The repertoires were made available in a free public database intended to serve as a resource for research on the immune response to SARS-CoV-2. Samples came from the ongoing ImmuneRACE study (first 160 participants) plus 1,254 subjects from 6 global collaborators. The sample metadata nearly always contained a de-identified subject ID, COVID-19 status, age in years and sex. Where available, HLA class I and class II types were taken from metadata supplied by the sample provider and were not determined by assay-based typing. Overall study outcomes, separate from this receptor: Clinical and demographic metadata were provided uncurated, with the amount varying by source and participant.

Collaborating institutions collected whole blood in K2EDTA tubes following their own protocols. Collaborator samples were shipped for TCRbeta analysis as frozen whole blood, isolated PBMCs, or DNA extracted from either sample type. The immunoSEQ Assay, a bias-controlled multiplex PCR, was used to amplify TCRbeta CDR3 regions from genomic DNA. In the authors' own workflow: Within the assay, amplification of reference gene primers was used to estimate how many nucleated cells each sample contained. To quantify the absolute abundance of each unique TCRbeta CDR3 rearrangement, sequence reads were collapsed and filtered. For each sample, productive Simpson clonality was calculated as the square root of Simpson's diversity index over productive rearrangements. TCRdb carries this immuneACCESS record with in-frame sequences only. Its versions omit some clonotypes, under half of them owing to an unresolved V gene in the studies checked, with the rest unexplained. V, J and clone size derive from that table, while D and trimming were established from the DNA sequence. The sample yields a few hundred thousand clones; 70% to 90% were counted once. The top ten constitute approximately 10% of the sample.

This clone was found once. Its specific antigen is unknown. Within one base of it there is no much larger clone, and no base qualities were kept. The CDR3, cysteine through phenylalanine, is 17 amino acids long. The only DNA kept is the CDR3, 51 bases in frame from the first base. The germline V gene encodes CDR1 SGHDN and CDR2 FVKESK. V loses 0 bases of germline sequence and J loses 8 bases, and the interval between the two ends is 22 bases. The specimen sequenced was peripheral blood. Recombination joined TRBV14 with TRBJ1-2; the D gene is possibly TRBD1, with 6 bases matching. This TCR came from an older woman with acute or convalescent COVID-19. The sequenced DNA: TGTGCCAGCAGCCAAGACATTAACGAGGCAGGCAGGGGAGGCTACACCTTC. Its protein product is CASSQDINEAGRGGYTF.